These 4 T cell receptor beta chains originate from one sample sequenced in a study of cytomegalovirus exposure and HLA in healthy donors. The PCR used 60 Vbeta and 13 Jbeta primers. Data came from immunoSEQ multiplex PCR; TCRdb stores just in-frame clones and leaves some out. Among 210,000 or so clones listed, 75% to 90% were seen once. Sequencing used PBMCs. The receptor set was obtained from a man aged 30 to 45 in good health and CMV-seronegative.

The genes are TRBV5-1 and TRBJ2-3; 8 nucleotides agree with TRBD1. J gave up 6 bases and V 1 base, and 7 bases lay outside the gene matches. CDR3 length: 15 residues. CDR1 is SGHRS and CDR2 is YFSETQ in the germline V gene. This chain's CDR3 is CASSLQGAGRDTQYF. CDR3 coding DNA: TGCGCCAGCAGCTTGCAGGGGGCGGGTCGGGATACGCAGTATTTT.

This chain joins TRBV5-6 and TRBJ1-5; TRBD1 matches 9 bases. J was trimmed by 4 bases and V by 0 bases; bases with no gene match: 2. There are 15 residues in the CDR3. Per germline, CDR1 SGHDT and CDR2 YYEEEE. The DNA of the CDR3 is TGTGCCAGCAGCTTGGGGGACAGGGTGAATCAGCCCCAGCATTTT. Encoded protein: CASSLGDRVNQPQHF.

The chain joins TRBV5-1 to TRBJ2-7, with D possibly matching TRBD2 (5 bases). The CDR3 consists of 14 residues. Between the trimmed V and J ends, which lost 1 base and 4 bases, there was a span of 12 bases. Per germline, CDR1 SGHRS and CDR2 YFSETQ. CDR3 DNA sequence: TGCGCCAGCAGCTTGTTTCGGGAAGCATACGAGCAGTACTTC. Its protein is CASSLFREAYEQYF.

The chain is built from TRBV9 and TRBJ1-1, with TRBD1 matching over 12 bases. In germline, CDR1 is SGDLS, CDR2 YYNGEE. This CDR3 has 17 residues. V was pared by 1 base and J by 5 bases, with 9 bases of the junction left unmatched. In DNA, the CDR3 is TGTGCCAGCAGCGTATTGCCGGGACAGGGGGCAAGAACTGAAGCTTTCTTT. Protein: CASSVLPGQGARTEAFF.